This TCR beta chain emerged from a study of high-grade serous ovarian cancer treatment subgroups. The repertoire was sequenced with immunoSEQ multiplex PCR; TCRdb's copy has only in-frame clones and lacks some. The data show approximately 6,200 clones, about 70% seen once. Tumor samples were obtained before definitive surgery or chemotherapy. This clonotype was obtained from a human donor with high-grade serous ovarian cancer. Source material: tumor tissue.

The CDR3 DNA is TGTGCCTGGAGTGTACTGGCAGGGGGCCGCTACGAGCAGTACTTC. As protein: CAWSVLAGGRYEQYF. V usage is TRBV30 and J usage is TRBJ2-7, with 8 bases matching TRBD1. Trimming took 0 bases from V and 3 from J; bases not matched to a gene: 7. The CDR3 extends over 15 amino acids. Germline CDR1 and CDR2: GTSNPN and SVGIG (reference sequence).